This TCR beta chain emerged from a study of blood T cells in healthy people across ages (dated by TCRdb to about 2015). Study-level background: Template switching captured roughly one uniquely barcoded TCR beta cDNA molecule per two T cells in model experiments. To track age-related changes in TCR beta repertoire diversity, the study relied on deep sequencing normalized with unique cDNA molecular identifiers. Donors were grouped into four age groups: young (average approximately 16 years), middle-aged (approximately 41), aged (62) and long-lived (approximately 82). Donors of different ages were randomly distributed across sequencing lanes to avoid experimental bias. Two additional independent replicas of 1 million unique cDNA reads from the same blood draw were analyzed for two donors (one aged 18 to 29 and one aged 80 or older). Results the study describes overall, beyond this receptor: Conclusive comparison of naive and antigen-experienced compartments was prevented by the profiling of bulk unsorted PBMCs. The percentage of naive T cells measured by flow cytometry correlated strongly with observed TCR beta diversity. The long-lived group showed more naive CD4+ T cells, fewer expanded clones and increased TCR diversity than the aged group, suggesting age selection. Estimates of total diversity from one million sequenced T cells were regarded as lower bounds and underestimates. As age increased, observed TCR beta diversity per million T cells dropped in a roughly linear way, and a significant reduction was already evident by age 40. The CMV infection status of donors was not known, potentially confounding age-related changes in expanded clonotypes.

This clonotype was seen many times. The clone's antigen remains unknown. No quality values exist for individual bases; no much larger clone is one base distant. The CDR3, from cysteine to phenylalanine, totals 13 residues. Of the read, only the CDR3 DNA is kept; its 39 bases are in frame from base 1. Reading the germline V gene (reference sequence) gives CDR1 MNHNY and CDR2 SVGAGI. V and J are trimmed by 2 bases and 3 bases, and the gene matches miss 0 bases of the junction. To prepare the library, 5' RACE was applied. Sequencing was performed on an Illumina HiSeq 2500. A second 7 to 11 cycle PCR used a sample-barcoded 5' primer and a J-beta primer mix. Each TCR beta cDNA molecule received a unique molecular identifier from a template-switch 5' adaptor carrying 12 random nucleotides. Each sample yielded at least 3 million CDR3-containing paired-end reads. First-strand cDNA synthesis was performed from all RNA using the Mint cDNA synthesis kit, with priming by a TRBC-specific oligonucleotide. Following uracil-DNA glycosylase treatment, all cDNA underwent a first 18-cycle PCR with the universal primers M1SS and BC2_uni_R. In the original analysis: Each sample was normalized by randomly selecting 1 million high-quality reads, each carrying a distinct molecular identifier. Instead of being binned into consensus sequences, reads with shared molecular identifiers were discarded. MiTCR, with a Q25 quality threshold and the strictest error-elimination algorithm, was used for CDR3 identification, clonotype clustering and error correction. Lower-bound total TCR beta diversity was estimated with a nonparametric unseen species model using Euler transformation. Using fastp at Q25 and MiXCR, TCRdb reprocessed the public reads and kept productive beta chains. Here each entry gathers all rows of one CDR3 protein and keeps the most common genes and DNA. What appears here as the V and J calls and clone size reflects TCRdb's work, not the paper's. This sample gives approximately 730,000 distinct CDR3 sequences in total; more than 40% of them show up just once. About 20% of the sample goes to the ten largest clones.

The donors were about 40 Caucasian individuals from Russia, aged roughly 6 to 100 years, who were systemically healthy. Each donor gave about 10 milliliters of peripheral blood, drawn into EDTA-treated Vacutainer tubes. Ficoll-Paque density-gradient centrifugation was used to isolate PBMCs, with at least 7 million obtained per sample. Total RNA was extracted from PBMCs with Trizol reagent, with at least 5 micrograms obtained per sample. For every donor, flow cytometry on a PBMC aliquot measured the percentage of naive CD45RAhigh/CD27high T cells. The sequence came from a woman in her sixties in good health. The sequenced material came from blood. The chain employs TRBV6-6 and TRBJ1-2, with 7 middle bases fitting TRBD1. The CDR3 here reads CASSYGTDYGYTF. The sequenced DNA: TGTGCCAGCAGTTACGGGACAGACTATGGCTACACCTTC.